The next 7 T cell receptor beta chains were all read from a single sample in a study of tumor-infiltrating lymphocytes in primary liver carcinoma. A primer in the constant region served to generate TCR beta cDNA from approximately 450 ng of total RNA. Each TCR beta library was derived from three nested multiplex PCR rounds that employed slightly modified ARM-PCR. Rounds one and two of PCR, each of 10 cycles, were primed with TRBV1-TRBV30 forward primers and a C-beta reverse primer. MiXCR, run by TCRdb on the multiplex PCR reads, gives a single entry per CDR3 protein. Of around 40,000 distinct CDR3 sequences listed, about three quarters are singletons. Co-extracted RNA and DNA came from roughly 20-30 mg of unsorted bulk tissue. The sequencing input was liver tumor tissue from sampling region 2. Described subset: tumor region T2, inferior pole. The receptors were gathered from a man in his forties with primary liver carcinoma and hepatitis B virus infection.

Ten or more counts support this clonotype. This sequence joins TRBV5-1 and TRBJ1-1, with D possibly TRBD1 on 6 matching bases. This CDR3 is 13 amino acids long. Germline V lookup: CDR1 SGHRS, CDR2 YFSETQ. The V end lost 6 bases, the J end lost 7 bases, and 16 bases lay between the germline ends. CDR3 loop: CASNKGGADEAFF. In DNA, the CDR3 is TGCGCCAGCAACAAGGGGGGGGCGGATGAAGCTTTCTTT.

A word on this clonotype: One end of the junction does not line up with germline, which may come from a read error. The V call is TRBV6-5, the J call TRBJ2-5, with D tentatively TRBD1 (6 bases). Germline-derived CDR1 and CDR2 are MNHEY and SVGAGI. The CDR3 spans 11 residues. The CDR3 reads CANSYRETRYF. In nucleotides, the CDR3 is TGTGCCAACAGTTACAGGGAGACCCGGTACTTC.

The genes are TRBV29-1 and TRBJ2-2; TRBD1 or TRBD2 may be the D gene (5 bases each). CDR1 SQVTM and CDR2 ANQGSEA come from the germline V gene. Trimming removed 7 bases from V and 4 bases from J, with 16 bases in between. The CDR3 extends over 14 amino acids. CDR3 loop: CSALNPGPTGELFF. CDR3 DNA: TGCAGCGCCCTCAATCCGGGACCCACCGGGGAGCTGTTTTTT.

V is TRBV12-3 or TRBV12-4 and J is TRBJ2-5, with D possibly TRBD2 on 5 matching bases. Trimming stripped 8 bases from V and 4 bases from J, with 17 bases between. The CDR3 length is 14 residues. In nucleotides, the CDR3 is TGTGCCAGCTGTGGTGAGACTACTGGAGAGACCCAGTACTTC. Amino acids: CASCGETTGETQYF.

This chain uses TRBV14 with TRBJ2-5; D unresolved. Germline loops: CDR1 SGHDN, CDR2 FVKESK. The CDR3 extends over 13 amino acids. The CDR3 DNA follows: TGTGTCTGTAGCCAAGTTTCAAGGGAGACCCAGTACTTC. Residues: CVCSQVSRETQYF.

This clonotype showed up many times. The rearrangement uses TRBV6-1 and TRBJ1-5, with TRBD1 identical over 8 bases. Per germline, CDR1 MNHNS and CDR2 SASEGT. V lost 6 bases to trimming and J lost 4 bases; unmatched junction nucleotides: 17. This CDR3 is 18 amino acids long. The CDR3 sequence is CASSPTGGRGKVNQPQHF. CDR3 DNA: TGTGCCAGCAGCCCAACAGGGGGACGGGGGAAAGTTAATCAGCCCCAGCATTTT.

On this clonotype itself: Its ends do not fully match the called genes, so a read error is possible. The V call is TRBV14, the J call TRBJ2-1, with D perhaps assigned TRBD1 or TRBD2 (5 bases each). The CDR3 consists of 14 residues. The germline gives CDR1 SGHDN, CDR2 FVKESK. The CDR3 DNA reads TGTGCCTGCAGCCAAGGAAGGATGTCGAGGGGGCAGTTCTTC. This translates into CACSQGRMSRGQFF.